The 20 T cell receptor beta chains reported below all come from one sample, sequenced in a study of blood T cell repertoires in COVID-19. Clones were read by immunoSEQ multiplex PCR, and TCRdb kept only the in-frame ones, dropping some. This table has about 440,000 clones, about 90% appearing once. Sequencing was done on a sample of PBMCs or T cells enriched from blood (not recorded which). The receptors stem from a woman aged 18-29 years with acute COVID-19.

The rearrangement links TRBV12-5 to TRBJ1-1; TRBD1 matches 7 bases. V lost 7 bases to trimming and J lost 8 bases; unmatched junction nucleotides: 10. Germline lookup yields CDR1 LGHNT and CDR2 FRNRAP. This CDR3 spans 13 amino acids. The CDR3 sequence is CASDFETGYEAFF. The DNA for the CDR3 is TGTGCTAGTGACTTTGAGACAGGGTACGAAGCTTTCTTT.

The rearrangement uses TRBV14 and TRBJ2-4; D uncertain. Germline CDR1 SGHDN, CDR2 FVKESK. The CDR3 runs to 14 residues. Deletions cut 0 bases from V and 0 bases from J, with 3 bases between. The CDR3 loop is CASSQDLAKNIQYF. CDR3 DNA: TGTGCCAGCAGCCAAGATCTAGCCAAAAACATTCAGTACTTC.

The V gene is TRBV2, the J gene TRBJ1-5; 9 bases are shared with TRBD1. Looked up from germline, CDR1 is SNHLY and CDR2 is FYNNEI. V trimming: 6 bases; J trimming: 5 bases; junction bases outside the gene matches: 5. CDR3 length: 14 residues. In DNA form, the CDR3 reads TGTGCCAGCAGCTTACAGGGGGCGGATCAGCCCCAGCATTTT. This encodes CASSLQGADQPQHF.

The genes are TRBV15 and TRBJ2-2, with 7 nucleotides matching TRBD2. Germline values: CDR1 LNHNV, CDR2 YYDKDF (reference sequence). Trimming cost V 3 bases and J 0 bases; bases outside gene matches: 1. The CDR3 consists of 15 residues. CDR3 sequence: CATSRGGANTGELFF. The CDR3 coding sequence is TGTGCCACCAGCAGGGGGGGGGCGAACACCGGGGAGCTGTTTTTT.

J is TRBJ2-7 and V is TRBV6-5; 7 bases agree with TRBD2. V lost 3 bases to trimming and J lost 4 bases; unmatched junction nucleotides: 9. The germline gives CDR1 MNHEY, CDR2 SVGAGI. The CDR3 is made up of 15 amino acids. CDR3 nucleotide sequence: TGTGCCAGCAGTTATGGCCCAGGCGGGGGATACGAGCAGTACTTC. This codes for CASSYGPGGGYEQYF.

The V and J genes are TRBV9 and TRBJ2-5; 8 positions agree with TRBD1. The CDR3 spans 14 residues. Trimming cost V 2 bases and J 4 bases; bases outside gene matches: 4. Germline lookup yields CDR1 SGDLS and CDR2 YYNGEE. The CDR3 DNA is TGTGCCAGCAGCGTGCAGGGGGCAGGAGAGACCCAGTACTTC. This sequence encodes CASSVQGAGETQYF.

The chain couples TRBV10-1 to TRBJ1-6; 9 bases are shared with TRBD1. Per germline, CDR1 WNHNN and CDR2 SYGVQD (reference sequence). V lost 4 bases and J lost 7; bases outside the gene matches: 2. CDR3 size: 14 residues. The CDR3 protein is CASSGGQGNSPLHF. CDR3 bases: TGCGCCAGCAGTGGGGGACAGGGAAATTCACCCCTCCACTTT.

A few counts support this clone. V and J are TRBV12-3 or TRBV12-4 and TRBJ1-5; TRBD1 is a possible D gene (5 bases). CDR3 length: 13 residues. The ends were cut back, 5 bases at V and 9 bases at J, with 14 bases in the middle. The CDR3 protein is CASSGHLSSPQHF. The CDR3 DNA is TGTGCCAGCAGTGGACACCTCAGTTCGCCCCAGCATTTT.

A few counts support this clone. The chain recombines TRBV25-1 with TRBJ2-1, with unresolved D. V lost 6 bases, J lost 7 bases, and 10 bases lay in between. Germline V gene sequence: CDR1 MGHDK, CDR2 SYGVNS. This CDR3 comprises 12 residues. CDR3 loop: CASRFDTNEQFF. DNA for the CDR3: TGTGCCAGCAGATTCGACACTAATGAGCAGTTCTTC.

This rearrangement joins TRBV11-2 to TRBJ2-4; 7 bases are a match to TRBD1. The junction had 3 bases not matched to a gene; V was cut back by 5 bases and J by 2 bases. This CDR3 has 14 amino acids. CDR1 and CDR2 from the germline V gene are SGHAT and FQNNGV. The CDR3 protein is CASSTTGTKNIQYF. The CDR3 bases are TGTGCCAGCAGCACGACAGGGACCAAAAACATTCAGTACTTC.

The chain recombines TRBV6-5 with TRBJ1-2; D is possibly TRBD1 (6 bases). The CDR3 extends over 13 amino acids. Germline assignment: CDR1 MNHEY and CDR2 SVGAGI. Trimming cost V 6 bases and J 3 bases, with 11 bases left between them. The CDR3 DNA reads TGTGCCAGCAGAAAGGGGGACGACTATGGCTACACCTTC. This translates into CASRKGDDYGYTF.

The chain couples TRBV28 to TRBJ1-6, with D tentatively TRBD1 (6 bases). This CDR3 contains 16 residues. The V gene lost 3 bases and the J gene lost 4 bases, with 13 bases spanning the gap. CDR1 MDHEN and CDR2 SYDVKM come from the germline V gene. The CDR3 is CASSFSGRGYNSPLHF. The DNA of the CDR3 is TGTGCCAGCAGTTTTTCGGGTAGGGGGTATAATTCACCCCTCCACTTT.

The CDR3 nucleotides are TGTGCCAGCAGCCAAAGTCGGGGAGCCGGGGAGCTGTTTTTT. This encodes CASSQSRGAGELFF. This sequence joins TRBV7-2 and TRBJ2-2, with D possibly matching TRBD2 (5 bases). The CDR3 is made up of 14 amino acids. V lost 5 bases and J lost 6, with 13 bases in between. Germline CDR1 SGHTA, CDR2 FQGNSA.

The genes are TRBV14 and TRBJ2-1, with D hard to call. Germline CDR1 is SGHDN and CDR2 is FVKESK. V was trimmed by 2 bases and J by 6 bases, leaving 8 bases between them. CDR3 length: 13 amino acids. This chain's CDR3 is CASSQTAINEQFF. DNA for the CDR3: TGTGCCAGCAGCCAAACTGCCATCAATGAGCAGTTCTTC.

A single count supports this clone. The genes are TRBV4-2 and TRBJ1-1; 11 positions match TRBD1. Germline CDR1 and CDR2: LGHNA and YNFKEQ. The CDR3 extends over 18 amino acids. Unmatched junction bases numbered 10, after V lost 0 bases and J lost 4 bases. The CDR3 sequence: CASSQDLGQGARGTEAFF. The CDR3 nucleotides read TGTGCCAGCAGCCAAGATCTTGGACAGGGGGCAAGGGGCACTGAAGCTTTCTTT.

The chain joins TRBV13 to TRBJ2-7; tentative D call: TRBD2 (5 bases). The germline V gene has CDR1 PRHDT and CDR2 FYEKMQ (reference sequence). The CDR3 sequence is 14 residues long. V shed 3 bases and J shed 3 bases, with 12 bases lying between them. The CDR3 DNA reads TGTGCCAGCAGCTTTAGGACTCACATCTACGAGCAGTACTTC. Translation: CASSFRTHIYEQYF.

V usage is TRBV7-3 and J usage is TRBJ2-6; TRBD2 is a possible D gene (8 bases). CDR1 and CDR2 (germline): SGHTA, FQGTGA. V was trimmed by 4 bases and J by 0 bases, leaving 13 bases between them. The CDR3 covers 17 residues. The CDR3 sequence: CASSYSGTASGANVLTF. The CDR3 bases are TGTGCCAGCAGCTATAGCGGGACAGCCTCTGGGGCCAACGTCCTGACTTTC.

The chain has TRBV5-5 and TRBJ2-1, with 8 bases matching TRBD1. Germline CDR1 is SGHKS and CDR2 is YYEKEE (reference sequence). With 7 bases clipped from V and 0 bases from J, the junction kept 15 bases outside the gene matches. This CDR3 is 18 amino acids long. In nucleotides, the CDR3 is TGTGCCAGCGACGAAAAAAGGGACAGGCGAAGCTCCTACAATGAGCAGTTCTTC. It translates to CASDEKRDRRSSYNEQFF.

The J gene is TRBJ2-2, the V gene TRBV5-6; 11 nucleotides match TRBD2. The germline CDR1 and CDR2 sequences are SGHDT and YYEEEE. The CDR3 totals 16 residues. V was pared by 0 bases and J by 5 bases, with 3 bases of the junction left unmatched. The CDR3 DNA reads as TGTGCCAGCAGCTTGGAGGCTAGCGGGAGGACCGGGGAGCTGTTTTTT. Translated, it gives CASSLEASGRTGELFF. The entire variable domain, with the rest obtained from reference TRBV5-6 and TRBJ2-2, is as follows: DAGVTQSPTHLIKTRGQQVTLRCSPKSGHDTVSWYQQALGQGPQFIFQYYEEEERQRGNFPDRFSGHQFPNYSSELNVNALLLGDSALYLCASSLEASGRTGELFFGEGSRLTVL.

This clone was detected only a few times. The V and J genes are TRBV7-9 and TRBJ2-1, with TRBD2 identical over 11 bases. Germline CDR1 SEHNR, CDR2 FQNEAQ (reference sequence). J lost 6 bases, V lost 5 bases, and 15 bases had no gene match. The CDR3 totals 18 residues. The CDR3 DNA follows: TGTGCCAGCAGCGCCCCGAGGGGCCCCGGGACTAGCGGCAATGAGCAGTTCTTC. Translating it yields CASSAPRGPGTSGNEQFF.